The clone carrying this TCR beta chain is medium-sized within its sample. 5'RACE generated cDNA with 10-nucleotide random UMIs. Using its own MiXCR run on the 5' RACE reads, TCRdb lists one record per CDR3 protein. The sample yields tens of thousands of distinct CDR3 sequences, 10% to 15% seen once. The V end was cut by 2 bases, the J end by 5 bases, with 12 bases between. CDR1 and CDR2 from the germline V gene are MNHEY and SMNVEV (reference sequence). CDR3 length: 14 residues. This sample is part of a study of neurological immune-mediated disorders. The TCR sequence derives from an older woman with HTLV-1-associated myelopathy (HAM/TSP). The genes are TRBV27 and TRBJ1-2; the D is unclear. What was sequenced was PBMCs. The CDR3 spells CASSLRSGTYGYTF. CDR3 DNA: TGTGCCAGCAGTTTACGGTCAGGAACGTATGGCTACACCTTC.